The 8 T cell receptor beta chains given below trace back to one sample, sequenced in a study of T cell responses to AZD1222 COVID-19 vaccine (dated by TCRdb to 2020 to 2023). The time point label of this sample denotes: baseline before first vaccination. Libraries were made using the immunoSEQ multiplex PCR assay. Sourced from immuneACCESS, this table was stored by TCRdb with only in-frame sequences that have V and J called. A share of the clones is absent; for the studies checked, an unresolved V gene accounts for under half, and the remainder has no known explanation. The sample includes around 81,000 clones, with 65% to 85% observed a single time. Of the sample, 2.5% to 3% falls within the top ten clones. Here the sequenced sample was peripheral blood, taken on day 0 of AZD1222 vaccination. The receptors stem from an adult in good health.

J is TRBJ2-7 and V is TRBV18, with a weak D call TRBD2 (5 bases). This CDR3 is 15 amino acids long. CDR1 KGHSH and CDR2 LQKENI come from the germline V gene. V was cut by 7 bases and J by 0 bases, with 16 bases left in between. CDR3 sequence reads: CASLGQPAGSYEQYF. As DNA, the CDR3 is TGTGCCAGCTTAGGGCAGCCGGCGGGCTCCTACGAGCAGTACTTC.

The chain uses TRBV6-2 or TRBV6-3 and TRBJ1-5; 8 bases are shared with TRBD1. This CDR3 is 13 amino acids long. CDR1 is MNHEY and CDR2 is SVGEGT in the germline V gene. V lost 6 bases to trimming and J lost 5 bases; unmatched junction nucleotides: 3. The CDR3 DNA is TGTGCCAGCAGCCAGGACAGGGATCAGCCCCAGCATTTT. It is translated as CASSQDRDQPQHF.

The rearrangement links TRBV27 to TRBJ2-1, with D uncertain. CDR3 length: 14 residues. Trimming cost V 1 base and J 4 bases, with 8 bases left between them. CDR1 and CDR2 from the germline V gene are MNHEY and SMNVEV (reference sequence). The CDR3 DNA reads TGTGCCAGCAGTTTATTGTCCCATTACAATGAGCAGTTCTTC. As protein: CASSLLSHYNEQFF.

The chain carries TRBV13 and TRBJ2-5; 11 bases are a match to TRBD2. Germline V gene data show CDR1 as PRHDT and CDR2 as FYEKMQ (reference sequence). Trimming took 5 bases from V and 5 from J; bases not matched to a gene: 16. CDR3 length: 18 residues. CDR3 sequence: CASSRTPVAGGRGETQYF. The CDR3 DNA follows: TGTGCCAGCAGCAGAACCCCTGTAGCGGGGGGGCGAGGGGAGACCCAGTACTTC. Variable domain in full (rest from reference TRBV13 and TRBJ2-5): AAGVIQSPRHLIKEKRETATLKCYPIPRHDTVYWYQQGPGQDPQFLISFYEKMQSDKGSIPDRFSAQQFSDYHSELNMSSLELGDSALYFCASSRTPVAGGRGETQYFGPGTRLLVL.

This chain connects TRBV9 to TRBJ1-5, with 7 bases matching TRBD1. The V gene's germline CDR1 is SGDLS and CDR2 YYNGEE. The CDR3 spans 16 residues. With 2 bases clipped from V and 2 bases from J, the junction kept 7 bases outside the gene matches. The CDR3 is CASSVVTGVRNQPQHF. In nucleotides, the CDR3 is TGTGCCAGCAGCGTTGTCACAGGGGTGCGCAATCAGCCCCAGCATTTT.

This rearrangement joins TRBV4-3 to TRBJ2-1, with 10 bases lining up with TRBD1. CDR1 is LGHNA and CDR2 is YSLEER in the germline V gene. The trim removed 3 bases at V and 7 bases at J, leaving 9 bases unmatched. CDR3 length: 16 residues. The chain's CDR3 is CASSQDSGTGVNEQFF. CDR3 nucleotide sequence: TGCGCCAGCAGCCAGGATTCCGGGACAGGGGTGAATGAGCAGTTCTTC.

This chain connects TRBV29-1 to TRBJ2-3; D may be TRBD2 (7 bases). Deletions cut 6 bases from V and 5 bases from J, with 24 bases between. The CDR3 is made up of 16 amino acids. Germline V lookup: CDR1 SQVTM, CDR2 ANQGSEA. CDR3 in amino acids: CSVVSGTPRGGDTQYF. The CDR3 DNA reads as TGCAGCGTCGTGAGCGGCACTCCTAGGGGGGGAGATACGCAGTATTTT.

This chain connects TRBV4-1 to TRBJ2-2, with D unresolved. This CDR3 is 13 amino acids long. Germline CDR1 MGHRA, CDR2 YSYEKL. Deletions cut 0 bases from V and 5 bases from J, with 4 bases between. CDR3 protein: CASSQDYTGELFF. The DNA of the CDR3 is TGCGCCAGCAGCCAAGATTATACCGGGGAGCTGTTTTTT.